A single T cell receptor beta chain is shown here with its context. The antigen is not known. At one boundary the junction diverges from the germline segment, which might be a read error. A second about 6 to 11 cycle PCR used barcoded and J-beta primers. From the 5' RACE reads, TCRdb called clonotypes with MiXCR, one entry per CDR3 protein. The sample records 720,000 or so distinct CDR3 sequences, about 43% being singletons. Healthy Caucasians from Russia aged about 6 to 90 served as donors. This record belongs to a study of blood T cells in healthy people across ages. Study results and limitations: Long-lived donors exceeded aged donors in naive CD4+ cells and diversity. Expanded clonotype changes were possibly confounded by unknown donor CMV status. Diversity of TCR beta per million T cells declined in a roughly linear way with age.

Germline CDR1 and CDR2: SGHTA and FQGNSA. The CDR3 extends over 14 amino acids. The source of this sequence is an elderly man in good health. The chain combines TRBV7-2 with TRBJ2-3; no clear D gene. The sample consisted of blood. CDR3 coding DNA: TGTGCCAGCAGCTTAGGCTCTGACTCAGATATGCAGTATTTT. As protein: CASSLGSDSDMQYF.